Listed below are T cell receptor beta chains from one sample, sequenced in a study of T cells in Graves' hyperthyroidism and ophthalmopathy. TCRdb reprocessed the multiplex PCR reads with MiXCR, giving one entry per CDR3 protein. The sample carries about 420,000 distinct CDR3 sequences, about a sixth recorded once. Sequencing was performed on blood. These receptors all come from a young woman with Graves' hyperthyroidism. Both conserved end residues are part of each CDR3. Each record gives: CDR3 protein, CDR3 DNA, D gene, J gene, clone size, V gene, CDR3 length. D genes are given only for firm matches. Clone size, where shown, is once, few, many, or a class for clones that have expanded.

CASSVEGPYSNQPQHF,TGTGCCAGCAGCGTAGAAGGACCCTATAGCAATCAGCCCCAGCATTTT,.,TRBJ1-5,.,TRBV9,16
CASNLQGYEQYF,TGTGCCAGCAACTTACAGGGCTACGAGCAGTACTTC,.,TRBJ2-7,many,TRBV2,12
CASSQDRWGIREQFF,TGCGCCAGCAGCCAAGATAGGTGGGGTATTCGTGAGCAGTTCTTC,.,TRBJ2-1,.,TRBV4-1,15
CSVAIPGGRGNTGELFF,TGCAGCGTTGCGATCCCTGGCGGGAGGGGGAACACCGGGGAGCTGTTTTTT,TRBD2,TRBJ2-2,.,TRBV29-1,17
CAISPGGSSYEQYF,TGTGCCATCAGTCCGGGAGGTAGCTCCTACGAGCAGTACTTC,TRBD2,TRBJ2-7,many,TRBV10-3,14
CGCSRPVDYEQYF,TGTGGGTGCTCCCGGCCAGTCGACTACGAGCAGTACTTC,.,TRBJ2-7,many,TRBV28,13
CSARPTDRSGNTIYF,TGCAGTGCCAGACCGACCGACCGATCTGGAAACACCATATATTTT,.,TRBJ1-3,.,TRBV20-1,15
CAGGHGLNTEAFF,TGTGCCGGGGGACACGGCCTGAACACTGAAGCTTTCTTT,.,TRBJ1-1,many,TRBV6-2/TRBV6-3,13
CASSLRAGLTEAFF,TGTGCCAGCAGCTTAAGGGCAGGGCTTACTGAAGCTTTCTTT,.,TRBJ1-1,many,TRBV7-2,14
CASSPQSSPPYEQFF,TGCGCCAGCAGCCCACAATCTTCCCCGCCCTACGAGCAGTTCTTC,.,TRBJ2-1,.,TRBV10-1,15
CAISEVYYEQYF,TGTGCCATCAGTGAGGTCTACTACGAGCAGTACTTC,.,TRBJ2-7,.,TRBV10-3,12
CSVEVGGLQTSEQYF,TGCAGCGTTGAAGTGGGAGGGCTACAAACCTCCGAGCAGTACTTC,TRBD2,TRBJ2-7,.,TRBV29-1,15
CSASQAVFSYNSPLHF,TGCAGTGCTAGTCAGGCAGTGTTCTCCTATAATTCACCCCTCCACTTT,.,TRBJ1-6,.,TRBV20-1,16
CASLPGQGARETQYF,TGTGCCAGCCTACCCGGACAGGGGGCGCGGGAGACCCAGTACTTC,TRBD1,TRBJ2-5,many,TRBV6-1,15
CASSAQESRTADTQYF,TGTGCCAGCAGTGCCCAGGAGTCCCGGACGGCAGATACGCAGTATTTT,.,TRBJ2-3,many,TRBV2,16
CSVEGTGIRSEQYF,TGCAGCGTTGAAGGGACAGGGATTCGGAGCGAGCAGTACTTC,TRBD1,TRBJ2-7,few,TRBV29-1,14
CATSREKGSDNSPLHF,TGTGCCACCAGCAGAGAAAAAGGGTCGGATAATTCACCCCTCCACTTT,.,TRBJ1-6,.,TRBV15,16
CSARDLGFNHGYTF,TGCAGTGCTAGAGATTTGGGGTTCAATCATGGCTACACCTTC,.,TRBJ1-2,many,TRBV20-1,14
CASSQEGPRFETYEQYF,TGTGCCAGCAGCCAAGAGGGACCGAGGTTTGAAACCTACGAGCAGTACTTC,.,TRBJ2-7,.,TRBV3-1,17
CASSLGGRTRPQETQYF,TGTGCCAGCAGCTTAGGTGGGAGAACCAGACCACAAGAGACCCAGTACTTC,.,TRBJ2-5,.,TRBV7-8,17
CASSPPGPRGTEAFF,TGTGCCAGCAGCCCCCCGGGACCGAGGGGCACTGAAGCTTTCTTT,.,TRBJ1-1,many,TRBV28,15
CASSLEGFGRSWNEQFF,TGTGCCAGCAGCTTAGAGGGGTTTGGCAGGAGCTGGAATGAGCAGTTCTTC,.,TRBJ2-1,few,TRBV7-8,17
CASSLTRARTLYEQYF,TGTGCCAGCAGTTTGACCCGGGCCAGAACCCTCTACGAGCAGTACTTC,.,TRBJ2-7,many,TRBV27,16
CASSSTYNEQFF,TGTGCCAGCAGTTCCACCTACAATGAGCAGTTCTTC,.,TRBJ2-1,many,TRBV6-2/TRBV6-3,12